This TCR beta chain was obtained from a study of T cell repertoires in cytomegalovirus infection. Study-wide context: Recently identified HLA-C-restricted CMV epitopes and well-studied HLA-B-restricted CMV epitopes were used by the study. CMV infection plus the matching HLA type was flagged by public TCR beta signatures.

This clonotype has just a few counts. The target antigen is unknown. Between the trimmed V and J ends, which lost 4 bases and 11 bases, there was a span of 17 bases. This CDR3 spans 13 amino acids. TCRdb processed the reads anew with MiXCR; each CDR3 protein has one entry. This sample has approximately 260,000 distinct CDR3 sequences, with around 20% found just once. Broader study findings: Individuals carrying CMV plus the relevant HLA were identified by cumulative frequency of public TCR beta families. Ex vivo, HLA-C-restricted CMV-specific TCR beta clonotypes prevailed over the rest of the response.

Source: cultured PBMCs, taken from culture after CMV antigen stimulation. The chain carries TRBV12-3 or TRBV12-4 and TRBJ1-1; D may be TRBD1 (6 bases). The TCR comes from a human donor in good health (CMV status not recorded). Some clones in this sample may be carry-over from other donors' samples. CDR3 sequence: CASSSTGRLGAFF. Here the CDR3 DNA reads TGTGCCAGCAGTTCCACAGGGCGGTTGGGGGCTTTCTTT.